Here is one TCR beta chain with its context. Unmatched junction bases numbered 10, after V lost 3 bases and J lost 4 bases. The CDR3 extends over 16 amino acids. Germline V gene lookup returns CDR1 SGHTA and CDR2 FQGNSA. Reverse transcription of roughly 0.5 to 1 ug RNA was performed with random hexamers. TCR beta CDR3 was amplified by immunoSEQ multiplex PCR. This amplification extended across 54 Vbeta and 13 Jbeta segments. TCRdb reanalysed the immunoSEQ multiplex PCR reads using MiXCR and keeps one entry per CDR3 protein. The table lists 70,000 to 75,000 distinct CDR3 sequences, 93% of them singletons, with about 0.15% in the top ten. From blood CD8+ and CD4+ T cells, TCR beta sequences were generated. Both CD4+ and CD8+ T cells were negatively isolated, and TEMRA cells underwent FACS enrichment. The sample belongs to a study of CD8 T cells in Susac syndrome.

This clonotype was sampled from a human donor with Susac syndrome. The rearrangement joins TRBV7-2 to TRBJ2-5; 8 nucleotides agree with TRBD1. Sequencing was carried out using CD4+ T cells from PBMCs. DNA of the CDR3: TGTGCCAGCAGCTTGGGACAGGCTCCTTCCCTAGAGACCCAGTACTTC. Residues: CASSLGQAPSLETQYF.